The next 13 T cell receptor beta chains were all read from a single sample in a study of blood T cells in healthy people across ages. A second PCR, run for roughly 7 to 11 cycles, used a sample-barcoded 5' primer plus a J-beta primer mix. TCRdb called the 5' RACE reads again in MiXCR, with one record for every CDR3 protein. The sample consists of fewer than 1,000,000 distinct CDR3 sequences, 40% to 50% of them appearing once. The material sequenced was blood. The source of these receptors is a man aged 55-75 years in good health.

There are a few counts of this clonotype. The gene calls are TRBV12-3 or TRBV12-4 and TRBJ2-3; D is ambiguous. Deletions cut 7 bases from V and 2 bases from J, with 16 bases between. The CDR3 runs to 15 residues. The CDR3 DNA follows: TGTGCCAGCACCCGAGTGGCAACCAACACAGATACGCAGTATTTT. Its protein product is CASTRVATNTDTQYF.

This chain links TRBV30 with TRBJ2-3; D is undetermined. Germline V lookup: CDR1 GTSNPN, CDR2 SVGIG (reference sequence). The CDR3 has 13 amino acids. Trimming stripped 3 bases from V and 14 bases from J, with 21 bases between. The CDR3 DNA sequence: TGTGCCTGGAGCTCAAACTTGGAATCTGCGCTGTATTTT. Amino acid sequence: CAWSSNLESALYF.

In this sample, this clonotype turned up a few times. This sequence joins TRBV20-1 and TRBJ2-1, with 9 bases fitting TRBD1. The CDR3 spans 14 residues. V was pared by 6 bases and J by 6 bases, with 9 bases of the junction left unmatched. Germline V gene lookup returns CDR1 DFQATT and CDR2 SNEGSKA (reference sequence). The CDR3 DNA sequence: TGCAGTGCCCCCCAGGGACAGGGACGCAATGAGCAGTTCTTC. Translating gives CSAPQGQGRNEQFF.

This chain connects TRBV12-3 or TRBV12-4 to TRBJ2-6, with D perhaps TRBD1 (6 bases). Deletions cut 5 bases from V and 2 bases from J, with 16 bases between. This CDR3 comprises 17 residues. This CDR3 reads CASSPHRDLTGANVLTF. The CDR3, as DNA: TGTGCCAGCAGTCCACACAGGGATCTAACTGGGGCCAACGTCCTGACTTTC.

The V gene is TRBV28, the J gene TRBJ2-3; 11 bases line up with TRBD1. After removal of 8 bases from V and 5 bases from J, the junction contained 3 bases not matched to a gene. CDR1 is MDHEN and CDR2 is SYDVKM in the germline V gene. The CDR3 extends over 13 amino acids. The CDR3 DNA follows: TGTGCCAGCCGGGACAGGGGGAAAGATACGCAGTATTTT. It is translated as CASRDRGKDTQYF.

J is TRBJ2-5 and V is TRBV12-3 or TRBV12-4; D unresolved. V was cut by 5 bases and J by 6 bases, with 7 bases left in between. The CDR3 spans 11 residues. CDR3 coding DNA: TGTGCCAGCAGTCTCGGACAGACCCAGTACTTC. Translating gives CASSLGQTQYF.

The chain employs TRBV28 and TRBJ2-7; D is uncertain. Trimming pared 5 bases from V and 6 bases from J, leaving 14 bases between. The CDR3 is 13 residues long. Germline V gene sequence: CDR1 MDHEN, CDR2 SYDVKM. CDR3: CASSLGRPGEQYF. CDR3 DNA sequence: TGTGCCAGCAGTCTAGGACGCCCAGGCGAGCAGTACTTC.

The rearrangement uses TRBV12-3 or TRBV12-4 and TRBJ1-2, with a possible D match to TRBD1 (6 bases). V was trimmed by 9 bases and J by 5 bases, leaving 16 bases between them. CDR3 length equals 13 residues. CDR3 nucleotides: TGTGCCAGTGCAAGATCAGGGGATTATGGCTACACCTTC. Translation: CASARSGDYGYTF.

The chain has TRBV4-1 and TRBJ2-1; D assignment may be TRBD1 or TRBD2 (5 bases each). V was trimmed by 7 bases and J by 5 bases, leaving 12 bases between them. Germline V CDR1 and CDR2: MGHRA, YSYEKL. This CDR3 is built from 13 residues. The CDR3 sequence is CASKGPLNNEQFF. CDR3 nucleotide sequence: TGCGCCAGCAAGGGACCCCTGAACAATGAGCAGTTCTTC.

Regarding this clonotype: A much bigger clone sits one base away, suggesting this may be a read error. V is TRBV3-1 and J is TRBJ1-1; D call uncertain. Germline-derived CDR1 and CDR2 are LGHDT and YNNKEL (reference sequence). V lost 0 bases to trimming and J lost 8 bases, with 4 bases between them. This CDR3 comprises 11 residues. This chain's CDR3 is CASSQDREAFF. The DNA for the CDR3 is TGTGCCAGCAGCCAAGACAGAGAAGCTTTCTTT.

The CDR3, as DNA: TGTGCCAGCAGCGCCGGGACAGGGCTCCCAGATACGCAGTATTTT. Its translation is CASSAGTGLPDTQYF. V and J are TRBV7-2 and TRBJ2-3; 9 nucleotides line up with TRBD1. The germline gives CDR1 SGHTA, CDR2 FQGNSA. CDR3 length equals 15 residues. Trimming at V came to 5 bases and at J to 4 bases, leaving 7 bases not matched to a gene.

This clonotype was recorded a few times. This chain uses TRBV28 with TRBJ2-3, with 9 bases matching TRBD2. V was clipped by 3 bases and J by 6 bases; unmatched bases: 4. The V gene's germline CDR1 is MDHEN and CDR2 SYDVKM. The CDR3 runs 14 residues. CDR3 nucleotides: TGTGCCAGCAGTTTTTCTAGCGGGGTCGATACGCAGTATTTT. Encoded protein: CASSFSSGVDTQYF.

This clonotype was observed a few times. The chain uses TRBV18 and TRBJ2-2, with D possibly being TRBD1 (6 bases). This CDR3 spans 15 amino acids. V shed 4 bases and J shed 0 bases, with 9 bases lying between them. CDR1 is KGHSH and CDR2 is LQKENI in the germline V gene. The CDR3 here is CASSLDRSNTGELFF. The CDR3, as DNA: TGTGCCAGCTCACTGGACAGATCGAACACCGGGGAGCTGTTTTTT. The variable domain in full, with the rest retrieved from reference TRBV18 and TRBJ2-2, is NAGVMQNPRHLVRRRGQEARLRCSPMKGHSHVYWYRQLPEEGLKFMVYLQKENIIDESGMPKERFSAEFPKEGPSILRIQQVVRGDSAAYFCASSLDRSNTGELFFGEGSRLTVL.